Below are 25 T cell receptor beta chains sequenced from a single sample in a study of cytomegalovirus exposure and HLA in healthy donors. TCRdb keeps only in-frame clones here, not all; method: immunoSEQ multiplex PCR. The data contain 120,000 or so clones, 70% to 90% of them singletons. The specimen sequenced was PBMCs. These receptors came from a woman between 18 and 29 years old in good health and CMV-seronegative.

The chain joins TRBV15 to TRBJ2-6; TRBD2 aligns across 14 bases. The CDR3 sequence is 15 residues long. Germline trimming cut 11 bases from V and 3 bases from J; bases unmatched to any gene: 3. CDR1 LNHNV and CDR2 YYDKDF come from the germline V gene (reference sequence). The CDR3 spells CAAGLAGVGANVLTF. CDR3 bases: TGTGCCGCGGGACTAGCGGGAGTTGGGGCCAACGTCCTGACTTTC.

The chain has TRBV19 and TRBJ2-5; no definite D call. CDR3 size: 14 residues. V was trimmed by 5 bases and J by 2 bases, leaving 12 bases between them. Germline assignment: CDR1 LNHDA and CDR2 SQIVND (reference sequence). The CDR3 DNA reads TGTGCCAGTAGTGACTCTACCGGGCAAGAGACCCAGTACTTC. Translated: CASSDSTGQETQYF.

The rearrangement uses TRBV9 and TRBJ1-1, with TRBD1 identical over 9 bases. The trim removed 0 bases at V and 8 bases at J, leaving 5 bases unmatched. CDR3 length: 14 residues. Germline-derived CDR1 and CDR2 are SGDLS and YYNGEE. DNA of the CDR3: TGTGCCAGCAGCGTAGAAGGAGGACAGGGGGAAGCTTTCTTT. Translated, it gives CASSVEGGQGEAFF.

The CDR3 coding sequence is TGCGCCAGCAGCTTGGTTGTGGGGGCTCCTAATTCACCCCTCCACTTT. This gives the protein CASSLVVGAPNSPLHF. V gene TRBV5-1 combines with J gene TRBJ1-6, with a tentative D call TRBD1 (6 bases). Trimming shortened V by 0 bases and J by 6 bases, and 13 bases separated the two germline ends. CDR3 length: 16 residues. In germline, CDR1 is SGHRS, CDR2 YFSETQ. The whole variable domain, filled in from reference TRBV5-1 and TRBJ1-6, reads KAGVTQTPRYLIKTRGQQVTLSCSPISGHRSVSWYQQTPGQGLQFLFEYFSETQRNKGNFPGRFSGRQFSNSRSEMNVSTLELGDSALYLCASSLVVGAPNSPLHFGNGTRLTVT.

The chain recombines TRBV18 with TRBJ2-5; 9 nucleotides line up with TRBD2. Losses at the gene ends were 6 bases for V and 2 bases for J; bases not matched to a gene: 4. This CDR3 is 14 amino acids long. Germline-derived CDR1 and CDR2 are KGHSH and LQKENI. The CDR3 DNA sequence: TGTGCCAGCTCTCGGACTAGCGAACAAGAGACCCAGTACTTC. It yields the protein CASSRTSEQETQYF.

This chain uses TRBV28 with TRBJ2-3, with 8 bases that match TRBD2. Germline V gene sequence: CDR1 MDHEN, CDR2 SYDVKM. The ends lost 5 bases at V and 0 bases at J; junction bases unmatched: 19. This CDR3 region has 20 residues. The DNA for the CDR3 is TGTGCCAGCAGTCCCCGGAGTGGGAAACTAGCGGTAATTAGCACAGATACGCAGTATTTT. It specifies CASSPRSGKLAVISTDTQYF. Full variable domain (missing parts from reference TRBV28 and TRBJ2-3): DVKVTQSSRYLVKRTGEKVFLECVQDMDHENMFWYRQDPGLGLRLIYFSYDVKMKEKGDIPEGYSVSREKKERFSLILESASTNQTSMYLCASSPRSGKLAVISTDTQYFGPGTRLTVL.

DNA of the CDR3: TGCGCCAGCAGTGCAGGGGTGAATTCACCCCTCCACTTT. Translating gives CASSAGVNSPLHF. The rearrangement links TRBV10-2 to TRBJ1-6; weak D call: TRBD1 (6 bases). There are 13 residues in the CDR3. Looked up from germline, CDR1 is WSHSY and CDR2 is SAAADI. Trimming left V 4 bases short and J 7 bases short, with 8 bases between.

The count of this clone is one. DNA for the CDR3: TGCGCCAGCAGTCCCAAACAGGGGACCTCCTACGAGCAGTACTTC. This codes for CASSPKQGTSYEQYF. The chain is built from TRBV5-1 and TRBJ2-7; 7 bases are shared with TRBD1. Germline trimming cut 5 bases from V and 0 bases from J; bases unmatched to any gene: 8. This CDR3 is 15 amino acids long. The germline V gene encodes CDR1 SGHRS and CDR2 YFSETQ.

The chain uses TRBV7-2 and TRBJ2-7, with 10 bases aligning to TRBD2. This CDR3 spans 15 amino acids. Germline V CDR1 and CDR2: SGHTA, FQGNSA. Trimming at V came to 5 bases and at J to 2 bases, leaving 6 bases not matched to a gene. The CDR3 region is CASSKGTSEAYEQYF. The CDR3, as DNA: TGTGCCAGCAGCAAAGGGACTAGCGAGGCCTACGAGCAGTACTTC.

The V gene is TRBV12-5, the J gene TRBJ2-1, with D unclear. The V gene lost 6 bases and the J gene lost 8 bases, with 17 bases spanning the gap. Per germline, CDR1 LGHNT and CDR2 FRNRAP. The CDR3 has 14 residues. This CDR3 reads CASGRPGSPHEQFF. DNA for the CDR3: TGTGCTAGTGGCCGGCCCGGGTCTCCCCATGAGCAGTTCTTC.

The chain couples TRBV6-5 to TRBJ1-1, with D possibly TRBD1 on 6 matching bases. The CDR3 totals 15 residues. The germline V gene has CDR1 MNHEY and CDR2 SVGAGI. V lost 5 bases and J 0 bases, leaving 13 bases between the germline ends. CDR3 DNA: TGTGCCAGCAGTCTAGGGGGGGGCGTGAACACTGAAGCTTTCTTT. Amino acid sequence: CASSLGGGVNTEAFF.

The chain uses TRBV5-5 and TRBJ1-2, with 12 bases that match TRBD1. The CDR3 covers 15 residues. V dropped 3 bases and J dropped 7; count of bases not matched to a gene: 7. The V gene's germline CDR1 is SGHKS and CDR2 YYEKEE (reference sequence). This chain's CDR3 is CASSSGQGAMTGYTF. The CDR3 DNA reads TGTGCCAGCAGCTCGGGACAGGGGGCGATGACTGGCTACACCTTC.

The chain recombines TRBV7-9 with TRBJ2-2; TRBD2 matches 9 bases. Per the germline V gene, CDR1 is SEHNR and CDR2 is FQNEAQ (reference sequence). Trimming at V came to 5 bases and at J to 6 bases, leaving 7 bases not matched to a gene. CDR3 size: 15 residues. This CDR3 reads CASSPEGLAAGELFF. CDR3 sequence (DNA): TGTGCCAGCAGCCCCGAGGGACTAGCAGCCGGGGAGCTGTTTTTT. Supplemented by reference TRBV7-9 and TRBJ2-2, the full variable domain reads DTGVSQNPRHKITKRGQNVTFRCDPISEHNRLYWYRQTLGQGPEFLTYFQNEAQLEKSRLLSDRFSAERPKGSFSTLEIQRTEQGDSAMYLCASSPEGLAAGELFFGEGSRLTVL.

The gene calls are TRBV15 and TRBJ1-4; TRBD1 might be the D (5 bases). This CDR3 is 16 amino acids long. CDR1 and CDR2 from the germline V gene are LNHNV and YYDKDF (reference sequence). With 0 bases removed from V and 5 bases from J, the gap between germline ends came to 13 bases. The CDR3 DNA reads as TGTGCCACCAGCAGAGATCCCCCGACAGAAAATGAAAAACTGTTTTTT. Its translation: CATSRDPPTENEKLFF.

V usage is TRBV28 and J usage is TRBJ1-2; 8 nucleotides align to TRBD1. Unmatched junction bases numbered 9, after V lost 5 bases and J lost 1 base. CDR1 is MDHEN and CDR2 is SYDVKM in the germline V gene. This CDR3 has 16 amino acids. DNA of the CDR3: TGTGCCAGCAGTCAGTCGACAGGGGCGTTTAACTATGGCTACACCTTC. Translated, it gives CASSQSTGAFNYGYTF.

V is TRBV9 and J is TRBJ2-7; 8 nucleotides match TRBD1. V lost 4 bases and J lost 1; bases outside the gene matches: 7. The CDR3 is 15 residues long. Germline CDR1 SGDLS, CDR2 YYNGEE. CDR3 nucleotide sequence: TGTGCCAGCAGCCTCGGGACAGGCCCGTCCTACGAGCAGTACTTC. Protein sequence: CASSLGTGPSYEQYF.

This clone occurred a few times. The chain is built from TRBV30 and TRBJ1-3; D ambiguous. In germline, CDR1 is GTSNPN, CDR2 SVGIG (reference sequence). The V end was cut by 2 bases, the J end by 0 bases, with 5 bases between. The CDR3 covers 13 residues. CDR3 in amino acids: CAWSNISGNTIYF. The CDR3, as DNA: TGTGCCTGGAGTAATATCTCTGGAAACACCATATATTTT.

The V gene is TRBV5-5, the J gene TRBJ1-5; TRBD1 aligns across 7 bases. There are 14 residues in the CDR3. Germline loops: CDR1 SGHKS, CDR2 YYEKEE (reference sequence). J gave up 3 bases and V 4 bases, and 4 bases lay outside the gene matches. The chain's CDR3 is CASSTGTVNQPQHF. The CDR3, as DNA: TGTGCCAGCAGCACAGGGACAGTCAATCAGCCCCAGCATTTT.

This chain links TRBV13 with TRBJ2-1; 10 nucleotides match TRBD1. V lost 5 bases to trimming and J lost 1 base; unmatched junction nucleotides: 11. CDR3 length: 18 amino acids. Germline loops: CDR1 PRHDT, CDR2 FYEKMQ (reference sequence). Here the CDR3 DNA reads TGTGCCAGCAGCATACCGACAGGGGGCGCCGGGTCCTACAATGAGCAGTTCTTC. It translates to CASSIPTGGAGSYNEQFF.

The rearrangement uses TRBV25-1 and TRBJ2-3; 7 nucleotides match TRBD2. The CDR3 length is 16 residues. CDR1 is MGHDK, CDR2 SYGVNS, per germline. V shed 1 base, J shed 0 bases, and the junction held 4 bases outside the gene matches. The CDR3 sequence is CASSEWGRVSTDTQYF. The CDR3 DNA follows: TGTGCCAGCAGTGAATGGGGGAGGGTCAGCACAGATACGCAGTATTTT. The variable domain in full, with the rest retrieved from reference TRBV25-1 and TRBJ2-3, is EADIYQTPRYLVIGTGKKITLECSQTMGHDKMYWYQQDPGMELHLIHYSYGVNSTEKGDLSSESTVSRIRTEHFPLTLESARPSHTSQYLCASSEWGRVSTDTQYFGPGTRLTVL.

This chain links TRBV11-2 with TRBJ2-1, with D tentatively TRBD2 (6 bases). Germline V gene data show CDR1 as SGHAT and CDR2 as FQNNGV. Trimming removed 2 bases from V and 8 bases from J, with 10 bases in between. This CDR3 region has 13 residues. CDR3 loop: CASSLRRGDEQFF. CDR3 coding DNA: TGTGCCAGCAGCTTAAGGAGGGGCGATGAGCAGTTCTTC.

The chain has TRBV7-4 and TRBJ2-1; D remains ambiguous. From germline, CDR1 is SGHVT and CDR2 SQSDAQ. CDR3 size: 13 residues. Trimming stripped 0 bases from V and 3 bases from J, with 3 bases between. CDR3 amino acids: CASSLAVYNEQFF. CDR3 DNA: TGTGCCAGCAGCTTAGCCGTCTACAATGAGCAGTTCTTC.

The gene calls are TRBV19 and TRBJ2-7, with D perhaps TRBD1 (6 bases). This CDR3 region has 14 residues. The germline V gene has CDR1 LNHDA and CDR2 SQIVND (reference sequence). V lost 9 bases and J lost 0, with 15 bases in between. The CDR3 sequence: CASMQQGSSYEQYF. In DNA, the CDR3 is TGTGCCAGCATGCAACAGGGTAGCTCCTACGAGCAGTACTTC.

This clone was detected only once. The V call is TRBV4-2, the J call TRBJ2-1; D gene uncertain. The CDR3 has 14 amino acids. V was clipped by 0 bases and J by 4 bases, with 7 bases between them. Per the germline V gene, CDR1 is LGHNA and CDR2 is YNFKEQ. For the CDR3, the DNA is TGTGCCAGCAGCCAAGATTACGGTTACAATGAGCAGTTCTTC. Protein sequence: CASSQDYGYNEQFF.

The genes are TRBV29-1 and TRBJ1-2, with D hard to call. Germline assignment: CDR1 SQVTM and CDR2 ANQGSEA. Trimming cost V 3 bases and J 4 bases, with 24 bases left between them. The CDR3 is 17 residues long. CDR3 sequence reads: CSVEIGLGSRFSYGYTF. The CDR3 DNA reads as TGCAGCGTTGAGATCGGACTCGGGTCAAGGTTTAGCTATGGCTACACCTTC.